This T cell receptor beta chain stems from a study of T cell responses to AZD1222 COVID-19 vaccine. Generated by immunoSEQ multiplex PCR, the TCRdb table keeps only in-frame clones and is missing some. In the table there are approximately 89,000 clones, 90% of which are singletons. Recipients boosted at about 4 weeks or about 12 weeks are pooled. Note on this clone: Its antigen is not identified.

Trimming shortened V by 2 bases and J by 1 base, and 11 bases separated the two germline ends. CDR1 and CDR2 (germline): MNHNS, SASEGT. The CDR3 runs 15 residues. The study's findings and limits: Variant regions that are unmutated are reportedly the target of nearly half of spike-specific TCRs. Of the AZD1222 recipients, only 5 to 7 were seropositive at baseline. The donors showed a predominance of white British ancestry and of females, with possible underestimation of clonal diversity.

The chain is built from TRBV6-1 and TRBJ2-5; perhaps TRBD2 as D (5 bases). Sample: peripheral blood, taken 28 days after the second AZD1222 dose. The receptor comes from an adult who received the AZD1222 COVID-19 vaccine. The CDR3 bases are TGTGCCAGCAGTGAACAGCGGAGACCCCAAGAGACCCAGTACTTC. Translation: CASSEQRRPQETQYF.